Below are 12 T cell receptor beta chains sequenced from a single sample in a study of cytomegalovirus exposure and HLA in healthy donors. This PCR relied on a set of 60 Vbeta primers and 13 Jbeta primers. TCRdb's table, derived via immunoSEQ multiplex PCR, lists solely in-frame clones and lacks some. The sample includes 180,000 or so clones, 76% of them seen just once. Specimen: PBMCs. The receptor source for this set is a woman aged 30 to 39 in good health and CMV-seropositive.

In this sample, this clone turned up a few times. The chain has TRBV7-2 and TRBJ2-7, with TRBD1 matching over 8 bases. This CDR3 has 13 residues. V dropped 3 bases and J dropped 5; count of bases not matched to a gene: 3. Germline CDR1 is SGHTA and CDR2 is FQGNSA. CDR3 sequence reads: CASSFDRGNEQYF. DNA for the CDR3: TGTGCCAGCAGCTTTGACAGGGGTAACGAGCAGTACTTC.

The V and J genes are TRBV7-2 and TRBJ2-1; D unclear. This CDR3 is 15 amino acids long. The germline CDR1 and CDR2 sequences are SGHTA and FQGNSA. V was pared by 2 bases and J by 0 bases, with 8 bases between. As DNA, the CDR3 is TGTGCCAGCAGCTTAACACAGAGCTCCTACAATGAGCAGTTCTTC. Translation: CASSLTQSSYNEQFF. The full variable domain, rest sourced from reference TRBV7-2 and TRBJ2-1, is GAGVSQSPSNKVTEKGKDVELRCDPISGHTALYWYRQSLGQGLEFLIYFQGNSAPDKSGLPSDRFSAERTGGSVSTLTIQRTQQEDSAVYLCASSLTQSSYNEQFFGPGTRLTVL.

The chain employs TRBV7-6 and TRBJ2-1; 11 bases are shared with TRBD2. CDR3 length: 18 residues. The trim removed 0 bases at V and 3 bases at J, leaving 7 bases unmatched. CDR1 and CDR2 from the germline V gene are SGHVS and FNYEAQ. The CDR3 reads CASSLAVLAGGVYNEQFF. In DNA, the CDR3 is TGTGCCAGCAGCTTAGCCGTCCTAGCGGGGGGTGTCTACAATGAGCAGTTCTTC.

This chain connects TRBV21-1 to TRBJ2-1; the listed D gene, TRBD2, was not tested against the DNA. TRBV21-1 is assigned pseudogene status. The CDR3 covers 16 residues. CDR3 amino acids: CASRGLAGGTYNEQFF. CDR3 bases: TGTGCCAGCAGGGGACTAGCGGGGGGAACCTACAATGAGCAGTTCTTC.

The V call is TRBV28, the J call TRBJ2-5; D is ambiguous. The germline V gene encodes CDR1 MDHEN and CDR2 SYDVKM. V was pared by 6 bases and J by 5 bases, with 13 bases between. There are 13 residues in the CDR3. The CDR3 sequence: CASSQPPRETQYF. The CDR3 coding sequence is TGTGCCAGCAGCCAACCCCCCCGGGAGACCCAGTACTTC.

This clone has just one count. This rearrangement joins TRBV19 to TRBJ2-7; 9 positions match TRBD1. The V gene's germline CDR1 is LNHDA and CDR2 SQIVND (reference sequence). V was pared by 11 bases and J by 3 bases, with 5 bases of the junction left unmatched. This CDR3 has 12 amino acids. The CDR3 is CACSGQGYEQYF. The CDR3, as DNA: TGTGCCTGTTCGGGACAGGGCTACGAGCAGTACTTC.

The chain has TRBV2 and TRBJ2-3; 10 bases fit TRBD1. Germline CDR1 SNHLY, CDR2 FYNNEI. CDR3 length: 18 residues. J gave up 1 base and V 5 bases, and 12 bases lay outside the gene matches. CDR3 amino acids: CASSWSRDRGDRTDTQYF. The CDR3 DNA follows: TGTGCCAGCAGTTGGTCCCGGGACAGGGGCGATCGCACAGATACGCAGTATTTT.

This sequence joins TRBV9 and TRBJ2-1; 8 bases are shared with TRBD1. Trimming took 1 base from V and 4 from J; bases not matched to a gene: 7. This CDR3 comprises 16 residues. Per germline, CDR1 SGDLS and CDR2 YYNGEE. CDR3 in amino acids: CASSVRQGAGYNEQFF. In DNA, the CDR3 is TGTGCCAGCAGCGTAAGGCAGGGGGCTGGTTACAATGAGCAGTTCTTC.

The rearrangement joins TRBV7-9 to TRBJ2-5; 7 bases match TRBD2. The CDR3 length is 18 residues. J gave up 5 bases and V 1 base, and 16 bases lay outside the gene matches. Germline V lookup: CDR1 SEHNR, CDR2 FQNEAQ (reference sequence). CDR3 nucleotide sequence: TGTGCCAGCAGCTTAGTTAGGCTGCGGGGCAGGGAGGGGGAGACCCAGTACTTC. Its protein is CASSLVRLRGREGETQYF.

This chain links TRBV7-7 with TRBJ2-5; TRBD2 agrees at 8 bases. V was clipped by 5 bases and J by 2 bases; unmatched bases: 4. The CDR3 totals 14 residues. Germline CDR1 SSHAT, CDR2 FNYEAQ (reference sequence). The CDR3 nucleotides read TGTGCCAGCAGCGGTCCGGGGGGGCAAGAGACCCAGTACTTC. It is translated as CASSGPGGQETQYF.

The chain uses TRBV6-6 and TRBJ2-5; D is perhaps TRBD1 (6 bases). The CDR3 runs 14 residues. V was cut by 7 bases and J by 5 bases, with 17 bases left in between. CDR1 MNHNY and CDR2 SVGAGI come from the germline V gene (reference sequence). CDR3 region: CASTNRDQGETQYF. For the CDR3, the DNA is TGTGCCAGCACCAACAGGGATCAGGGGGAGACCCAGTACTTC.

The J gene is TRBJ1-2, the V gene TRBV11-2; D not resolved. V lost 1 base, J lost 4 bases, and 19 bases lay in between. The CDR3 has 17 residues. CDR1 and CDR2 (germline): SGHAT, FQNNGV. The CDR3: CASSLATPIDTPYGYTF. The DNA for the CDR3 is TGTGCCAGCAGCTTAGCAACCCCGATCGACACCCCCTATGGCTACACCTTC.